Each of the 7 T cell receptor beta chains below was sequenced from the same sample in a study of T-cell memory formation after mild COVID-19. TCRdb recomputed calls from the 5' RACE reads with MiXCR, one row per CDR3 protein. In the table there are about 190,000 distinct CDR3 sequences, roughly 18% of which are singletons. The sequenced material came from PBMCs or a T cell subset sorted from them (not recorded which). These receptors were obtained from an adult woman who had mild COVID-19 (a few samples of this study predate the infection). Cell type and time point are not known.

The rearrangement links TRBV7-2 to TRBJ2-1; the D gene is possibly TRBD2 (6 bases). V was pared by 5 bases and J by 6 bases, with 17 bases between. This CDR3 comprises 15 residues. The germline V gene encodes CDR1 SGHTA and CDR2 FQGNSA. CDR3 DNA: TGTGCCAGCAGCGGCCTACGACTAGGGTTCAATGAGCAGTTCTTC. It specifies CASSGLRLGFNEQFF.

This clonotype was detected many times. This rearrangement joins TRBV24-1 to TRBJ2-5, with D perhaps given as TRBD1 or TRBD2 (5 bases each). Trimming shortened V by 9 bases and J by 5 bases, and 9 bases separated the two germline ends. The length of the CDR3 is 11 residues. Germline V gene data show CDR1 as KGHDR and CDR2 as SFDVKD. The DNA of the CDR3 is TGTGCCACCGGGACCTATGAGACCCAGTACTTC. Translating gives CATGTYETQYF.

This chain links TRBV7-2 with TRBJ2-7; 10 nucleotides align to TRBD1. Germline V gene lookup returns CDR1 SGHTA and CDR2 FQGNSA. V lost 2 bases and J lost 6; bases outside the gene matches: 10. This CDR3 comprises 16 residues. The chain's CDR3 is CASSLSPGQGRPEQYF. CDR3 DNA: TGTGCCAGCAGCTTATCTCCGGGACAGGGGCGTCCCGAGCAGTACTTC.

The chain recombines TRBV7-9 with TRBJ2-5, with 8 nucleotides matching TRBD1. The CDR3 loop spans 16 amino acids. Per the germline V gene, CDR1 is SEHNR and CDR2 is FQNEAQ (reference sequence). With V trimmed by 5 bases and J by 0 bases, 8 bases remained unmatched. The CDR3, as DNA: TGTGCCAGCAGCCCAGGGACAGGATCGTACCAAGAGACCCAGTACTTC. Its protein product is CASSPGTGSYQETQYF.

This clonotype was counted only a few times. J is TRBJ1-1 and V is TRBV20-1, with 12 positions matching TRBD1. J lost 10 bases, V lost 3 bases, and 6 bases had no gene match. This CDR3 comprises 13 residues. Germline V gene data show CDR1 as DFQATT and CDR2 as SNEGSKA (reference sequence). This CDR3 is CSARGTGGKGAFF. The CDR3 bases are TGCAGTGCTAGGGGGACAGGGGGCAAGGGAGCTTTCTTT.

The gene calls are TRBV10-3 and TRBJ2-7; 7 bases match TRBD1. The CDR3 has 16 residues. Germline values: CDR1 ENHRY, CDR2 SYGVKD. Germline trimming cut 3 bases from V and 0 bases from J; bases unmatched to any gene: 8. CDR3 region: CAISDQTGISSYEQYF. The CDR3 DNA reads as TGTGCCATCAGTGATCAGACAGGGATAAGCTCCTACGAGCAGTACTTC.

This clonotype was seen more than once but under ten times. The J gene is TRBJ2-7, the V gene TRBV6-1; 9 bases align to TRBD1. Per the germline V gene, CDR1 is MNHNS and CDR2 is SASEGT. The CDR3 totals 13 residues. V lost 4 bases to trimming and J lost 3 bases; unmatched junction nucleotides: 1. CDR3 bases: TGTGCCAGCAGTGTGGACAGGGGCTACGAGCAGTACTTC. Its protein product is CASSVDRGYEQYF.